This T cell receptor beta chain came from a study of identical twins. This clonotype came up a few times. What it binds is unknown. TCRdb fed the 5' RACE reads into MiXCR, producing one record per CDR3 protein. This sample has 450,000 to 500,000 distinct CDR3 sequences, with roughly an eighth found just once. Per the germline V gene, CDR1 is LGHDT and CDR2 is YNNKEL (reference sequence). This CDR3 comprises 14 residues. The germline V and J ends were trimmed by 7 bases and 3 bases, with 14 bases remaining between them. General study findings and limits: It was out-of-frame TCR alpha sharing in monozygotic twins that models underestimated. With abundant cord blood beta clonotypes, insertions were fewer; memory repertoires showed no such pattern.

These same records also appear under a second study, on yellow fever vaccine responses in identical twins. From that paper: Twins' vaccine T cell response reportedly gave the appearance of partial convergence and partial personalization.

Input material: CD4+ T cells sorted from blood. The origin of this receptor is a woman aged 18-35 years in good health. This sequence joins TRBV3-1 and TRBJ2-3; D might be TRBD1 or TRBD2, each matching 5 bases. The chain's CDR3 is CASTPRAGTDTQYF. CDR3 in DNA: TGTGCCAGCACCCCCAGGGCGGGTACAGATACGCAGTATTTT.